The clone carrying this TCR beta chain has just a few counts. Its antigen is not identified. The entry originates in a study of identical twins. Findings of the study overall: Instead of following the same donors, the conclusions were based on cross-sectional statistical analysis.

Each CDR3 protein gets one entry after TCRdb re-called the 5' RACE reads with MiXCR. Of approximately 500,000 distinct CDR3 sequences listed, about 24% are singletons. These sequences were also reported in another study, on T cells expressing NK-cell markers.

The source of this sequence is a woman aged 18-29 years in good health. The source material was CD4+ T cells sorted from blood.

The CDR3 DNA reads as TGTGCCAGCAGCGCCAAGGGGCTAGCCAATGAGCAGTTCTTC. Its protein product is CASSAKGLANEQFF. This sequence joins TRBV9 and TRBJ2-1; either TRBD1 or TRBD2 may supply D (5 bases each). CDR1 and CDR2 (germline): SGDLS, YYNGEE. The CDR3 is made up of 14 amino acids. The V end was cut by 3 bases, the J end by 6 bases, with 13 bases between.